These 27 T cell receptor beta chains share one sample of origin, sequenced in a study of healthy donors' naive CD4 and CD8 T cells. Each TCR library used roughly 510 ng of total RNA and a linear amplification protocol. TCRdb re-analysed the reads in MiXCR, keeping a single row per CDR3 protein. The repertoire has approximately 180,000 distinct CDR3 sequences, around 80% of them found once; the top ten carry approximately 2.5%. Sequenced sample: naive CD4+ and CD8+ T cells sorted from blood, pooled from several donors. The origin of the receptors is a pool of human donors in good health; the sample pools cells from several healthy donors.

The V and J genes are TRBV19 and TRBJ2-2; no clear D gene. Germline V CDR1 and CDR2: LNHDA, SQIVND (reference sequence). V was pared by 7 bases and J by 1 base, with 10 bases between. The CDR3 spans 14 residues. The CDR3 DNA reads TGTGCCAGTACCAGAAAAGGGAACACCGGGGAGCTGTTTTTT. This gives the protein CASTRKGNTGELFF.

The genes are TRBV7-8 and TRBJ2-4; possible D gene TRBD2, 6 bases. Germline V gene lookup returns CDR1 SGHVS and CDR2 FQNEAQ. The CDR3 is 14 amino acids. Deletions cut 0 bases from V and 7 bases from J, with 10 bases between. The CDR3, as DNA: TGTGCCAGCAGCTTAGCTGGAGGGTTCAACATTCAGTACTTC. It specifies CASSLAGGFNIQYF.

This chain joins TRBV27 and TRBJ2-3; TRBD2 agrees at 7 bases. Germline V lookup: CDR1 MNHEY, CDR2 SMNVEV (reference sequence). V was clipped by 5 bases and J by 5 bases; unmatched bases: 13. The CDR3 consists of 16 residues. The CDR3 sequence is CASSAVAGAYLDTQYF. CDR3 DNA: TGTGCCAGCAGTGCCGTCGCGGGAGCATATCTAGATACGCAGTATTTT.

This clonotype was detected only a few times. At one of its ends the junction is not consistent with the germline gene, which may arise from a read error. The CDR3 DNA sequence: TGTGCCAGCAGTCCGCGGGGAAACTCTGGAAACATCATATATTTT. This codes for CASSPRGNSGNIIYF. The chain links TRBV6-1 to TRBJ1-3; D is undetermined. Germline V CDR1 and CDR2: MNHNS, SASEGT. The CDR3 length is 15 residues.

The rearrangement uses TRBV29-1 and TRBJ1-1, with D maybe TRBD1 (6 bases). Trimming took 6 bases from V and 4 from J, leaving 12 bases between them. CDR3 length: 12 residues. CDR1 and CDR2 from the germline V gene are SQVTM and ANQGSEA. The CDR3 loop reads CSVIRGGTEAFF. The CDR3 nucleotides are TGCAGCGTCATCAGGGGTGGCACTGAAGCTTTCTTT.

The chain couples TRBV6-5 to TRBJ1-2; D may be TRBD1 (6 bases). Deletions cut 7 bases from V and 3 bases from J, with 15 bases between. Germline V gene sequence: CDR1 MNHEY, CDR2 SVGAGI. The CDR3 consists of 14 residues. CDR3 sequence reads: CASNPQGSDYGYTF. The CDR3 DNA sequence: TGTGCCAGCAATCCACAGGGTTCTGACTATGGCTACACCTTC.

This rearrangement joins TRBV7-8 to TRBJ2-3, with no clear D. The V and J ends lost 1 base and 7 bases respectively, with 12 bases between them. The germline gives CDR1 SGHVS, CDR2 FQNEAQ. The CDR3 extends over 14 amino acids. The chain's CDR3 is CASSLGTPFNTQYF. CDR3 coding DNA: TGTGCCAGCAGCTTAGGGACCCCCTTTAATACGCAGTATTTT. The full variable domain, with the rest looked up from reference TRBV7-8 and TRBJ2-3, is GAGVSQSPRYKVAKRGQDVALRCDPISGHVSLFWYQQALGQGPEFLTYFQNEAQLDKSGLPSDRFFAERPEGSVSTLKIQRTQQEDSAVYLCASSLGTPFNTQYFGPGTRLTVL.

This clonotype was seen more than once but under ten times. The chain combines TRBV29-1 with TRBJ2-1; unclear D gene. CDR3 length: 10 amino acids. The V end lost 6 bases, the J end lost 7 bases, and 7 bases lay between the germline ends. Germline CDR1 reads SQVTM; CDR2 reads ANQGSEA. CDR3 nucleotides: TGCAGCGTCCATGCGAATGAGCAGTTCTTC. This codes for CSVHANEQFF.

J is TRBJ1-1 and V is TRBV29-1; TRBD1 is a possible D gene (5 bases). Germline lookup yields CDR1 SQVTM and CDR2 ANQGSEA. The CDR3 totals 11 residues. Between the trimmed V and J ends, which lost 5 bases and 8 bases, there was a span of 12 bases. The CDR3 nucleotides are TGCAGCGTTTTATTGGGGACCGAAGCTTTCTTT. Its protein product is CSVLLGTEAFF.

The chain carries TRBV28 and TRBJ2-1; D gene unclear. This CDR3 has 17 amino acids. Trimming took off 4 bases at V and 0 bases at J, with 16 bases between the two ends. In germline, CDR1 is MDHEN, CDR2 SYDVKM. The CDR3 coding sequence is TGTGCCAGCAGTTCCCCTGAGACCGTTAGCTCCTACAATGAGCAGTTCTTC. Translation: CASSSPETVSSYNEQFF.

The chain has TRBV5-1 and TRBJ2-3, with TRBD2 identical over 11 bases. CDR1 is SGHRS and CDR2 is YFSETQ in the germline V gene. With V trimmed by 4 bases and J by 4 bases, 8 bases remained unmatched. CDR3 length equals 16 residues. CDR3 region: CASSAGTSGVPDTQYF. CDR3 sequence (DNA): TGCGCCAGCAGCGCCGGGACTAGCGGCGTCCCAGATACGCAGTATTTT.

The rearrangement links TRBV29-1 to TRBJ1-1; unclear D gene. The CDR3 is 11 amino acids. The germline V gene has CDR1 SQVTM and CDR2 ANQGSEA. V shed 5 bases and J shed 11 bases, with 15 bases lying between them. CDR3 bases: TGCAGCGTTTCGCGTGGGAGCCGCGCTTTCTTT. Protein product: CSVSRGSRAFF. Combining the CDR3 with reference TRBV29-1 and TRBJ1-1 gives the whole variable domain SAVISQKPSRDICQRGTSLTIQCQVDSQVTMMFWYRQQPGQSLTLIATANQGSEATYESGFVIDKFPISRPNLTFSTLTVSNMSPEDSSIYLCSVSRGSRAFFGQGTRLTVV.

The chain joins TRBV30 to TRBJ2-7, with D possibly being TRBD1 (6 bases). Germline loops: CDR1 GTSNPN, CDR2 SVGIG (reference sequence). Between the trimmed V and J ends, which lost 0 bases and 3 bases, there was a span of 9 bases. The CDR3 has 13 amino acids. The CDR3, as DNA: TGTGCCTGGAGTGTACAGGGAGACTACGAGCAGTACTTC. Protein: CAWSVQGDYEQYF.

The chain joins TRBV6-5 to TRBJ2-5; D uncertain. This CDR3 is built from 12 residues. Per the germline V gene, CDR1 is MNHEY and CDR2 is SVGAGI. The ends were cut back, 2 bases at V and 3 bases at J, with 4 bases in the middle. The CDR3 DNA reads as TGTGCCAGCAGTTACCCAGAAGAGACCCAGTACTTC. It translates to CASSYPEETQYF.

CDR3: CAISSGVLYEQYF. CDR3 nucleotides: TGTGCCATCTCAAGCGGGGTCCTCTACGAGCAGTACTTC. The rearrangement joins TRBV10-3 to TRBJ2-7, with 7 bases fitting TRBD2. CDR3 length: 13 amino acids. Germline assignment: CDR1 ENHRY and CDR2 SYGVKD. V lost 8 bases and J lost 3; bases outside the gene matches: 7.

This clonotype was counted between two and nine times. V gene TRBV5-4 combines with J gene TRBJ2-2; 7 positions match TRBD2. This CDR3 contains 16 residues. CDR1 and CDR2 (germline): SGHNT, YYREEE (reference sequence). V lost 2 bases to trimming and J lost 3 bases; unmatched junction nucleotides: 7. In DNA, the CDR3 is TGTGCCAGCAGCTTAGGGAGGGATCCGGACACCGGGGAGCTGTTTTTT. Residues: CASSLGRDPDTGELFF.

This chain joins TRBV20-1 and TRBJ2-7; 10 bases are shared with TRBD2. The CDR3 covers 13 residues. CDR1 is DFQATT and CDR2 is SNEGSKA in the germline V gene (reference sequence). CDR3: CSVSGRAPYEQYF. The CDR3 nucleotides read TGCAGCGTGAGCGGGAGGGCTCCCTACGAGCAGTACTTC.

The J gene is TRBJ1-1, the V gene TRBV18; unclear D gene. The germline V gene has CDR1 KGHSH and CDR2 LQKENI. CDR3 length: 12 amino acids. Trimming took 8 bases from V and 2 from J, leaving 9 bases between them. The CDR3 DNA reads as TGTGCCAGCCTAAGGGCTAACACTGAAGCTTTCTTT. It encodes CASLRANTEAFF.

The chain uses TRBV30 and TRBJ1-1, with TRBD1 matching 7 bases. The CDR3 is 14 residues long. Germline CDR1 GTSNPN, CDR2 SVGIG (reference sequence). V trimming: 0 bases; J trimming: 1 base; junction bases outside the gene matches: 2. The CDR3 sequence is CAWSVGTANTEAFF. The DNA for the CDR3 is TGTGCCTGGAGTGTTGGGACAGCGAACACTGAAGCTTTCTTT.

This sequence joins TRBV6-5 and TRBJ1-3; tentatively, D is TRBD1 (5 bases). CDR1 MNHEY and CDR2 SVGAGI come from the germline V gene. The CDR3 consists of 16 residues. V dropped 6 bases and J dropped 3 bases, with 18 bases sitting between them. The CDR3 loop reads CASRPQAGALGNTIYF. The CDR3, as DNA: TGTGCCAGCAGACCCCAAGCCGGGGCGCTTGGAAACACCATATATTTT.

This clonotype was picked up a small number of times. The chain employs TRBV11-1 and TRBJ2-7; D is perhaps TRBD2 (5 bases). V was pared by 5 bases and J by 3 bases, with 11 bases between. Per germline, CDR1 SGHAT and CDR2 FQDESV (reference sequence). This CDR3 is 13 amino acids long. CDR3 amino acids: CASSPGVDYEQYF. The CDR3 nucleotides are TGTGCCAGCAGCCCCGGGGTTGACTACGAGCAGTACTTC.

The CDR3 coding sequence is TGTGCCAGCAGTTACATTAATGAGCAGTTCTTC. Its translation is CASSYINEQFF. The chain joins TRBV6-5 to TRBJ2-1; D is undetermined. Trimming pared 2 bases from V and 7 bases from J, leaving 3 bases between. Germline V lookup: CDR1 MNHEY, CDR2 SVGAGI. This CDR3 has 11 amino acids.

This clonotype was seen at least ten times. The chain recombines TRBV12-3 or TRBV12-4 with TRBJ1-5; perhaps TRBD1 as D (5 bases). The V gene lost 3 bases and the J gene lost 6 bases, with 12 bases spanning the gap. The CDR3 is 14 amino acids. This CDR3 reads CASSFSGAVQPQHF. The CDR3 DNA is TGTGCCAGCAGTTTCTCCGGGGCCGTTCAGCCCCAGCATTTT.

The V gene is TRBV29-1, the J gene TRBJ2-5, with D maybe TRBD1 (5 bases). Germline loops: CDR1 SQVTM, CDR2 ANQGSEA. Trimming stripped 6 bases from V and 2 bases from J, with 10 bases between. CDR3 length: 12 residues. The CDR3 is CSVTTVQETQYF. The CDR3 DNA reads TGCAGCGTCACGACAGTTCAAGAGACCCAGTACTTC.

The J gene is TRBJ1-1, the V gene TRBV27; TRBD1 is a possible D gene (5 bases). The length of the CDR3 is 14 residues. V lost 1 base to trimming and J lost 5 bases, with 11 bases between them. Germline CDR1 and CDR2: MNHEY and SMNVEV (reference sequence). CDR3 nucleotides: TGTGCCAGCAGTTTATTTCAGGGTTGGACTGAAGCTTTCTTT. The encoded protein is CASSLFQGWTEAFF.

CDR3 bases: TGTGCCACCAGCAGAGATGCGGTAAGCTCCTACGAGCAGTACTTC. Its protein is CATSRDAVSSYEQYF. The chain employs TRBV15 and TRBJ2-7; D gene uncertain. V was trimmed by 0 bases and J by 0 bases, leaving 9 bases between them. The CDR3 sequence is 15 residues long. Germline V gives CDR1 LNHNV, CDR2 YYDKDF (reference sequence).

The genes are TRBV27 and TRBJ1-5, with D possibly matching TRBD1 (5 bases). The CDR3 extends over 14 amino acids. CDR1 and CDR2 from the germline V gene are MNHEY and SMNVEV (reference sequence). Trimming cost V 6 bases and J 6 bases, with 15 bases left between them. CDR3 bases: TGTGCCAGCAGGAACATTCAGGGCGGTCAGCCCCAGCATTTT. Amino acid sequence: CASRNIQGGQPQHF.